These 9 T cell receptor beta chains came from one sample sequenced in a study of cytomegalovirus exposure and HLA in healthy donors. PCR amplification relied on 60 Vbeta primers (plus 13 Jbeta primers). Using immunoSEQ multiplex PCR, the repertoire was profiled, and TCRdb retains in-frame clones only, with some absent. The sample carries around 97,000 clones, 9.4% recorded once. Sequenced input: PBMCs. These receptors all come from a man in his fifties or sixties in good health and CMV-seropositive.

This clone was counted a few times. V is TRBV9 and J is TRBJ1-5; 8 nucleotides align to TRBD1. CDR1 is SGDLS and CDR2 is YYNGEE in the germline V gene. The V and J ends lost 3 bases and 4 bases, in that order; junction bases with no gene match: 6. This CDR3 spans 15 amino acids. The CDR3 DNA follows: TGTGCCAGCAGCGCGGGACAGGCGGGTAATCAGCCCCAGCATTTT. Protein product: CASSAGQAGNQPQHF.

This clone was counted between two and nine times. This chain connects TRBV19 to TRBJ1-5, with unresolved D. V was shortened by 2 bases and J by 3 bases, with 17 bases between the two germline ends. CDR1 LNHDA and CDR2 SQIVND come from the germline V gene (reference sequence). This CDR3 has 17 amino acids. The CDR3 protein is CASSIQLGEGLNQPQHF. In DNA, the CDR3 is TGTGCCAGTAGTATACAACTCGGAGAGGGTCTCAATCAGCCCCAGCATTTT.

CDR3 coding DNA: TGTGCCAGCTGTCGGGACATTATCTACGAGCAGTACTTC. Its protein product is CASCRDIIYEQYF. The chain recombines TRBV6-1 with TRBJ2-7; perhaps TRBD1 as D (6 bases). CDR3 length: 13 residues. V lost 8 bases and J lost 3, with 14 bases in between. In germline, CDR1 is MNHNS, CDR2 SASEGT.

This clone was seen a handful of times. This same CDR3 is encoded by further DNA sequences in the sample. The chain couples TRBV6-1 to TRBJ1-6; 12 bases match TRBD1. Germline V lookup: CDR1 MNHNS, CDR2 SASEGT. The trim removed 4 bases at V and 8 bases at J, leaving 9 bases unmatched. The CDR3 loop spans 17 amino acids. CDR3: CASSGGGTGGADSPLHF. As DNA, the CDR3 is TGTGCCAGCAGTGGAGGCGGGACAGGGGGCGCGGATTCACCCCTCCACTTT.

This clone counts as medium-sized. This sequence joins TRBV10-3 and TRBJ1-1; TRBD1 might be the D (6 bases). V dropped 6 bases and J dropped 3 bases, with 17 bases sitting between them. Germline CDR1 ENHRY, CDR2 SYGVKD. The CDR3 covers 15 residues. For the CDR3, the DNA is TGTGCCATCAGGCGACAGGTAGGGAGGGACACTGAAGCTTTCTTT. Amino acids: CAIRRQVGRDTEAFF.

This clone was seen a handful of times. This rearrangement joins TRBV18 to TRBJ2-5; the D is unclear. The length of the CDR3 is 13 residues. The V and J ends lost 3 bases and 1 base respectively, with 6 bases between them. Germline V gives CDR1 KGHSH, CDR2 LQKENI. DNA of the CDR3: TGTGCCAGCTCACCTGCGATCCAAGAGACCCAGTACTTC. Its protein product is CASSPAIQETQYF.

This clone was counted a few times. This rearrangement joins TRBV29-1 to TRBJ2-5, with 8 nucleotides matching TRBD2. The better agreement between TRBJ2-7 and the DNA end casts doubt on the J call. Germline V gene lookup returns CDR1 SQVTM and CDR2 ANQGSEA. CDR3 length: 12 residues. CDR3 in DNA: TGCAGCGTCGAGCGGGAGTGGGGCGAGCAGTACTTC. This encodes CSVEREWGEQYF.

This clone was observed a few times. This chain joins TRBV12-5 and TRBJ2-3, with D unresolved. Germline V gene lookup returns CDR1 LGHNT and CDR2 FRNRAP. Trimming took 7 bases from V and 1 from J, leaving 15 bases between them. The CDR3 is 15 residues long. CDR3 in DNA: TGTGCTAGTGCCCCTGGAGTAGGCGGCACAGATACGCAGTATTTT. It codes for CASAPGVGGTDTQYF.

This clone was observed a handful of times. The chain combines TRBV4-2 with TRBJ1-4, with a tentative D call TRBD1 (5 bases). The CDR3 loop spans 17 amino acids. Germline CDR1 reads LGHNA; CDR2 reads YNFKEQ. Trimming shortened V by 0 bases and J by 0 bases, and 11 bases separated the two germline ends. The chain's CDR3 is CASSQDRGTATNEKLFF. CDR3 DNA sequence: TGTGCCAGCAGCCAAGATCGGGGGACTGCAACTAATGAAAAACTGTTTTTT.